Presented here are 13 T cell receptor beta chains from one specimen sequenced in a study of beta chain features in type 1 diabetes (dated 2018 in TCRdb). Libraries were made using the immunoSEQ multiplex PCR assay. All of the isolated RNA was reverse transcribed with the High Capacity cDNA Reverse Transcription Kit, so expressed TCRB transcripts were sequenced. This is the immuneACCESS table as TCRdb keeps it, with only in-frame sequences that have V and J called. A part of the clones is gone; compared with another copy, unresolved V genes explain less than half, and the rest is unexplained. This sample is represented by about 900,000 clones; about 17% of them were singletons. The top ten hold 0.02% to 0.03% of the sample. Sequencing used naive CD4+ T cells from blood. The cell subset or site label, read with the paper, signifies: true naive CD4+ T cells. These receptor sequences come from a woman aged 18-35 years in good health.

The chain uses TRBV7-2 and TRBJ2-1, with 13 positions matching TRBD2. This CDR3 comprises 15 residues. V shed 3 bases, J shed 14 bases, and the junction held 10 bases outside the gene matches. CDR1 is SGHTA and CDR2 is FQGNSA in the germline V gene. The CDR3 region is CASSFRTSGSASEFF. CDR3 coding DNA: TGTGCCAGCAGCTTCAGGACTAGCGGGAGCGCTTCCGAGTTCTTC.

CDR3 in amino acids: CASSGTRDKNTGELFF. Here the CDR3 DNA reads TGCGCCAGCAGCGGGACCCGGGATAAAAACACCGGGGAGCTGTTTTTT. The gene calls are TRBV4-1 and TRBJ2-2; either TRBD1 or TRBD2 may supply D (5 bases each). The V gene lost 5 bases and the J gene lost 2 bases, with 15 bases spanning the gap. Germline values: CDR1 MGHRA, CDR2 YSYEKL. The CDR3 sequence is 16 residues long.

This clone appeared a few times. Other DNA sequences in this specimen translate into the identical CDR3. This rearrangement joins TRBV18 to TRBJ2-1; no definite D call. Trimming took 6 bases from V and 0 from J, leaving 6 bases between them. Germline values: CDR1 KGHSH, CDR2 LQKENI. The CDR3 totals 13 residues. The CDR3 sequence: CASSPSSYNEQFF. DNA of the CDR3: TGTGCCAGCTCCCCGAGCTCCTACAATGAGCAGTTCTTC.

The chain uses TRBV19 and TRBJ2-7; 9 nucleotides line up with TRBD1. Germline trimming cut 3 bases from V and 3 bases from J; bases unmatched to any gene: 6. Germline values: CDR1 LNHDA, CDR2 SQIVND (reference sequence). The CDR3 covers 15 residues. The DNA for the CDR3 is TGTGCCAGTAGTATTACAGGGGGCTATAACTACGAGCAGTACTTC. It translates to CASSITGGYNYEQYF.

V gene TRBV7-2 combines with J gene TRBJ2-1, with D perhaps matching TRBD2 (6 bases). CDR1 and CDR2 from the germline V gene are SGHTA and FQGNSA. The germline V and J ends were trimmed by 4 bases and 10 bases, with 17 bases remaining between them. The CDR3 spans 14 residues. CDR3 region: CASSSDSIRGEQFF. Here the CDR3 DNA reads TGTGCCAGCAGCTCCGACTCGATTCGGGGGGAGCAGTTCTTC.

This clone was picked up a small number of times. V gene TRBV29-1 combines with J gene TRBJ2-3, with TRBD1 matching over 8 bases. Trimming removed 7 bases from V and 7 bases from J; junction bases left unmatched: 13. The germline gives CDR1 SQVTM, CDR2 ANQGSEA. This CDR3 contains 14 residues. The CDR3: CSALTGALGNTQYF. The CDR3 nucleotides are TGCAGCGCCCTGACAGGGGCCCTCGGGAATACGCAGTATTTT.

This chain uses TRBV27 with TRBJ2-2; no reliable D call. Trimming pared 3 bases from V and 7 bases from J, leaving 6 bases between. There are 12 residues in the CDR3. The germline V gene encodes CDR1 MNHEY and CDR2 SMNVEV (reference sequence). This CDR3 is CASSFGYGELFF. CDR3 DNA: TGTGCCAGCAGTTTCGGATACGGGGAGCTGTTTTTT.

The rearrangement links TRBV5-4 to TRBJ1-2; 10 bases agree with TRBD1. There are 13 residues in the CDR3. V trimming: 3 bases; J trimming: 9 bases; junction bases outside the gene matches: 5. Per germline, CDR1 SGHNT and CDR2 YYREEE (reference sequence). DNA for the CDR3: TGTGCCAGCAGCTCCGGGACAGGGGAGCGCTACACCTTC. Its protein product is CASSSGTGERYTF.

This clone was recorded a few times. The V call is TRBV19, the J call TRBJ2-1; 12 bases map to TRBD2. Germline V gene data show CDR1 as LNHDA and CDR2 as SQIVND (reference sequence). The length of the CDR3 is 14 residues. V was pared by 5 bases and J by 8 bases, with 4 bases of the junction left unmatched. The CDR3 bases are TGTGCCAGTAGTCTAGCGGGAGGGCCCGATGAGCAGTTCTTC. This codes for CASSLAGGPDEQFF.

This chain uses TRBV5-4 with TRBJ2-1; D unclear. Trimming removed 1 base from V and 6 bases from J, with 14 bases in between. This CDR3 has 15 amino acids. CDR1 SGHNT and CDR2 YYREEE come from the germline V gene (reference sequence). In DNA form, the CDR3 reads TGTGCCAGCAGCTTGTCCTTGAAAGGCGGCAATGAGCAGTTCTTC. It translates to CASSLSLKGGNEQFF.

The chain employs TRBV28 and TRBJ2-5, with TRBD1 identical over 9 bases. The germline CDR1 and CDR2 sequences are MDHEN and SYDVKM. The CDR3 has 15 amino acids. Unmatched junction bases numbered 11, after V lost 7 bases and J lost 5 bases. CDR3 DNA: TGTGCCAGCACGGGCCTGGACAGGGGAGGCGAGACCCAGTACTTC. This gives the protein CASTGLDRGGETQYF.

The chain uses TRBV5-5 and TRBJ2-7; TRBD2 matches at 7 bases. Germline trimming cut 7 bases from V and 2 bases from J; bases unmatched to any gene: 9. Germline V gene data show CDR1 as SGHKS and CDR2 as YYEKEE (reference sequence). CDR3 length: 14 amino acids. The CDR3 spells CASGTSSGPYEQYF. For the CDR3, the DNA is TGTGCCAGCGGCACAAGTAGCGGGCCCTACGAGCAGTACTTC.

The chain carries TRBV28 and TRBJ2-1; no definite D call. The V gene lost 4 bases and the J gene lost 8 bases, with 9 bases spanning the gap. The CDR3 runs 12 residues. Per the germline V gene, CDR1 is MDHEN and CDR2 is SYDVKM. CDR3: CASSYLFHEQFF. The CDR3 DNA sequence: TGTGCCAGCAGTTATCTCTTCCATGAGCAGTTCTTC.